This entry lists 6 T cell receptor beta chains sequenced from one sample in a study of T cell repertoires in cytomegalovirus infection. Which antigens these TCRs recognize remains unknown. TCRdb independently ran MiXCR on the reads; one entry per CDR3 protein. Here the sample spans approximately 100,000 distinct CDR3 sequences, roughly two fifths being singletons. The source was CD8+ T cells from cultured PBMCs, collected from culture after CMV antigen stimulation. The receptors shown here come from a human donor in good health (CMV status not recorded). Some clones in this sample may be carry-over from other donors' samples.

This clonotype was detected once. The chain carries TRBV15 and TRBJ2-1; 13 bases are a match to TRBD2. The CDR3 totals 16 residues. V gave up 4 bases and J gave up 5 bases; unmatched junction bases: 5. From germline, CDR1 is LNHNV and CDR2 YYDKDF (reference sequence). Written as DNA, the CDR3 is TGTGCCACCAGCAAACTAGCGGGGGGGTTCAACAATGAGCAGTTCTTC. It yields the protein CATSKLAGGFNNEQFF.

The rearrangement joins TRBV7-8 to TRBJ1-2, with 8 bases aligning to TRBD1. The CDR3 totals 16 residues. Looked up from germline, CDR1 is SGHVS and CDR2 is FQNEAQ. V trimming: 1 base; J trimming: 8 bases; junction bases outside the gene matches: 12. The CDR3 loop reads CASSLDWAGGRLGYTF. CDR3 nucleotide sequence: TGTGCCAGCAGCTTAGACTGGGCAGGGGGCAGGTTAGGCTACACCTTC.

This clonotype occurred a few times. The rearrangement links TRBV12-5 to TRBJ2-2; 10 positions agree with TRBD2. V lost 1 base, J lost 4 bases, and 3 bases stayed unmatched. There are 16 residues in the CDR3. Per germline, CDR1 LGHNT and CDR2 FRNRAP. CDR3 residues: CASGLALAGTTGELFF. The CDR3 region has the DNA TGTGCTAGTGGTTTGGCACTAGCGGGGACCACCGGGGAGCTGTTTTTT. Filled out from reference TRBV12-5 and TRBJ2-2, the complete variable domain reads DARVTQTPRHKVTEMGQEVTMRCQPILGHNTVFWYRQTMMQGLELLAYFRNRAPLDDSGMPKDRFSAEMPDATLATLKIQPSEPRDSAVYFCASGLALAGTTGELFFGEGSRLTVL.

The table lists this clonotype with many counts. The rearrangement joins TRBV12-3 or TRBV12-4 to TRBJ1-5; possibly TRBD1 for D (6 bases). The CDR3 length is 16 residues. V lost 6 bases and J 6 bases, leaving 21 bases between the germline ends. The CDR3 sequence is CASSTAGDGEGQPQHF. The CDR3 DNA sequence: TGTGCCAGCAGCACTGCAGGGGATGGGGAAGGTCAGCCCCAGCATTTT.

This clonotype was observed a handful of times. This chain joins TRBV7-2 and TRBJ1-2; D is perhaps TRBD1 (5 bases). CDR1 and CDR2 from the germline V gene are SGHTA and FQGNSA. The CDR3 is 14 amino acids. Trimming left V 5 bases short and J 3 bases short, with 13 bases between. The CDR3 here is CASSPRDGYYGYTF. The CDR3 DNA reads as TGTGCCAGCAGCCCTAGGGACGGCTACTATGGCTACACCTTC.

The chain joins TRBV6-4 to TRBJ2-3; D is tentatively TRBD1 or TRBD2 (5 bases each). CDR1 is MRHNA, CDR2 SNTAGT, per germline. With 4 bases removed from V and 2 bases from J, the gap between germline ends came to 7 bases. CDR3 length: 13 residues. This CDR3 reads CASSGDVTDTQYF. CDR3 coding DNA: TGTGCCAGCAGTGGGGACGTCACAGATACGCAGTATTTT.